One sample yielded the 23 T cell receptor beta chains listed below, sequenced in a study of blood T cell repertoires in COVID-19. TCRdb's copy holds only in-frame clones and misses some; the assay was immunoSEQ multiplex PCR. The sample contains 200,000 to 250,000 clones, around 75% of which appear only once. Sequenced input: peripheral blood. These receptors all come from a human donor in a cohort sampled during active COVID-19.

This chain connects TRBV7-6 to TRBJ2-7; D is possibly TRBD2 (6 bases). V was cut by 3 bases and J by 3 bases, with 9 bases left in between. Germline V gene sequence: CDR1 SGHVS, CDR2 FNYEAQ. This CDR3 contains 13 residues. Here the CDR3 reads CASSFGRDYEQYF. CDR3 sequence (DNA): TGTGCCAGCAGCTTTGGGCGGGACTACGAGCAGTACTTC.

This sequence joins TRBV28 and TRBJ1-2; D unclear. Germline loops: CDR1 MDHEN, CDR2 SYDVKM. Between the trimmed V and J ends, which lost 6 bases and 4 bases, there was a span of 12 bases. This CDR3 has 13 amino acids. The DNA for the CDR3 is TGTGCCAGCAGCTTGGAACGAGGCTATGGCTACACCTTC. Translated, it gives CASSLERGYGYTF.

CDR3 protein: CASRDRSNYEQYF. CDR3 DNA: TGTGCCAGCAGAGACAGGTCTAACTACGAGCAGTACTTC. The chain couples TRBV6-5 to TRBJ2-7; D may be TRBD1 (6 bases). CDR3 length equals 13 residues. Trimming pared 6 bases from V and 3 bases from J, leaving 12 bases between. Germline V gene lookup returns CDR1 MNHEY and CDR2 SVGAGI.

The CDR3 reads CASSPRQGSYNEQFF. CDR3 coding DNA: TGTGCCAGCAGCCCTCGACAGGGGTCCTACAATGAGCAGTTCTTC. V and J are TRBV7-3 and TRBJ2-1; 8 nucleotides align to TRBD1. The germline gives CDR1 SGHTA, CDR2 FQGTGA. This CDR3 has 15 residues. V dropped 5 bases and J dropped 1; count of bases not matched to a gene: 4. The entire variable domain, with the rest obtained from reference TRBV7-3 and TRBJ2-1, is as follows: GAGVSQTPSNKVTEKGKYVELRCDPISGHTALYWYRQSLGQGPEFLIYFQGTGAADDSGLPNDRFFAVRPEGSVSTLKIQRTERGDSAVYLCASSPRQGSYNEQFFGPGTRLTVL.

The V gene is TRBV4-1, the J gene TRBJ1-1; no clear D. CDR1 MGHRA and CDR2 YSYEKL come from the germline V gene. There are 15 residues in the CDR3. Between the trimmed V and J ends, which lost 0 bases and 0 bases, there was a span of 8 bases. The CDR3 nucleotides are TGCGCCAGCAGCCAAGATTCGGGTGTGAACACTGAAGCTTTCTTT. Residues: CASSQDSGVNTEAFF.

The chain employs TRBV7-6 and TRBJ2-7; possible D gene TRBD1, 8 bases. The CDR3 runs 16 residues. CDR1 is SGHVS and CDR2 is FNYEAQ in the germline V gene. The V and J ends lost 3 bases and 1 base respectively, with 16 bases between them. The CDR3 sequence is CASSLNRGGLSYEQYF. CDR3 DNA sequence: TGTGCCAGCAGCTTGAACAGGGGGGGGTTATCCTACGAGCAGTACTTC.

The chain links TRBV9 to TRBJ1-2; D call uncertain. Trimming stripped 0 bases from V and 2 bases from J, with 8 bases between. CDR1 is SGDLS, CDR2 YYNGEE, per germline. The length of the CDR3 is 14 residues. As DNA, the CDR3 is TGTGCCAGCAGCGTAGCTCCCGGGAACTATGGCTACACCTTC. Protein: CASSVAPGNYGYTF.

DNA for the CDR3: TGTGCCAGCAGCTTGAGGTTACTATACAATGAGCAGTTCTTC. Amino acids: CASSLRLLYNEQFF. The V and J genes are TRBV7-6 and TRBJ2-1; unclear D gene. Germline CDR1 reads SGHVS; CDR2 reads FNYEAQ. Trimming took 3 bases from V and 4 from J, leaving 10 bases between them. The CDR3 loop spans 14 amino acids.

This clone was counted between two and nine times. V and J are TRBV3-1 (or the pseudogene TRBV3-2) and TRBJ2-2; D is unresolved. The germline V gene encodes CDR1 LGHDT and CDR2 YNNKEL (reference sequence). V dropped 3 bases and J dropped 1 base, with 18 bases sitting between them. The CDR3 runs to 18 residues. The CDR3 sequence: CASSQVKVSGMNTGELFF. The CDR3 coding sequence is TGTGCCAGCAGCCAGGTAAAGGTTTCAGGAATGAACACCGGGGAGCTGTTTTTT.

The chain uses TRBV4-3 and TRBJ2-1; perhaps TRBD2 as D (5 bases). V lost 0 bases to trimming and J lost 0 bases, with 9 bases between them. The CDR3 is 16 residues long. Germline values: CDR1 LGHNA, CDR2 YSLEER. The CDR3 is CASSQDGESSYNEQFF. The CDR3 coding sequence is TGCGCCAGCAGCCAAGACGGGGAGAGCTCCTACAATGAGCAGTTCTTC.

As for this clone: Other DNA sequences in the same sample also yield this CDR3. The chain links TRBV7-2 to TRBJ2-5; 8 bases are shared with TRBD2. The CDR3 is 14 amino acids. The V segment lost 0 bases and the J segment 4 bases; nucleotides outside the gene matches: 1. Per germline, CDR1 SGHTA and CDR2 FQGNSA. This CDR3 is CASSLAGRGETQYF. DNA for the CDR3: TGTGCCAGCAGCTTAGCCGGGAGGGGAGAGACCCAGTACTTC.

The DNA for the CDR3 is TGTGCCAGCAGTCTTTTGGGCAGGCAAGAGACCCAGTACTTC. Its protein is CASSLLGRQETQYF. The chain links TRBV27 to TRBJ2-5; D is uncertain. Trimming shortened V by 5 bases and J by 2 bases, and 12 bases separated the two germline ends. Germline-derived CDR1 and CDR2 are MNHEY and SMNVEV (reference sequence). CDR3 size: 14 residues.

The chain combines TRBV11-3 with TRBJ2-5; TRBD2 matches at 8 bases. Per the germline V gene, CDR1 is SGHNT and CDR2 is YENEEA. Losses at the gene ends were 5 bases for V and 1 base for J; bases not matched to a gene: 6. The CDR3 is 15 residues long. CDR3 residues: CASSHGLALQETQYF. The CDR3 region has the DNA TGTGCCAGCAGCCATGGACTAGCCCTCCAAGAGACCCAGTACTTC.

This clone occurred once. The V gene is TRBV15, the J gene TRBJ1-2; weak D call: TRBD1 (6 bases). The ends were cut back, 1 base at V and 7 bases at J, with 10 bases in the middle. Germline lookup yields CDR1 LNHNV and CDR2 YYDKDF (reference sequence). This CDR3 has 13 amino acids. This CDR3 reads CATSRVDRAGYTF. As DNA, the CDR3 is TGTGCCACCAGCAGAGTGGACAGAGCTGGCTACACCTTC. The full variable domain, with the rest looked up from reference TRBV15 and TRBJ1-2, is DAMVIQNPRYQVTQFGKPVTLSCSQTLNHNVMYWYQQKSSQAPKLLFHYYDKDFNNEADTPDNFQSRRPNTSFCFLDIRSPGLGDTAMYLCATSRVDRAGYTFGSGTRLTVV.

CDR3 sequence: CASSYSRSQETQYF. The CDR3, as DNA: TGTGCCAGCAGTTATTCTAGGAGCCAAGAGACCCAGTACTTC. The V and J genes are TRBV27 and TRBJ2-5, with D hard to call. Germline lookup yields CDR1 MNHEY and CDR2 SMNVEV (reference sequence). Deletions cut 4 bases from V and 1 base from J, with 10 bases between. The CDR3 runs 14 residues.

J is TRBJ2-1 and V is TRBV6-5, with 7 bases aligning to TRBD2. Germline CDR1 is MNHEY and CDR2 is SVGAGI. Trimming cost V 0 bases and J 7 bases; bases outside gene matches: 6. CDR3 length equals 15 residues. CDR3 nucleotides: TGTGCCAGCAGTTACTCGGGAGGGCCAGGGAATGAGCAGTTCTTC. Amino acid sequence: CASSYSGGPGNEQFF.

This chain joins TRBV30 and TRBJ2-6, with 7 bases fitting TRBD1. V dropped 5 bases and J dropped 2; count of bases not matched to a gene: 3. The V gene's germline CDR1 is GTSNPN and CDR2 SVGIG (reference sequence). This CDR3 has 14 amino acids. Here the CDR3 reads CAWDRDAGANVLTF. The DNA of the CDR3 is TGTGCCTGGGACAGGGATGCTGGGGCCAACGTCCTGACTTTC.

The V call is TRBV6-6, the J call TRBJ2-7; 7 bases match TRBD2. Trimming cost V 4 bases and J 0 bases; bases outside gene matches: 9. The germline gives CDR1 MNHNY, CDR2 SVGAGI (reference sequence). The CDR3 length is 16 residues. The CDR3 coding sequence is TGTGCCAGCAGTTCCCCCGTTAAGCGGGACTCCTACGAGCAGTACTTC. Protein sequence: CASSSPVKRDSYEQYF.

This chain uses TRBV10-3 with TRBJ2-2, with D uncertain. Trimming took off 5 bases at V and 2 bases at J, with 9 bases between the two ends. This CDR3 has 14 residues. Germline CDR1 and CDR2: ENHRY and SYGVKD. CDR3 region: CAISSEANTGELFF. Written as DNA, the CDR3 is TGTGCCATCAGTTCCGAGGCAAACACCGGGGAGCTGTTTTTT.

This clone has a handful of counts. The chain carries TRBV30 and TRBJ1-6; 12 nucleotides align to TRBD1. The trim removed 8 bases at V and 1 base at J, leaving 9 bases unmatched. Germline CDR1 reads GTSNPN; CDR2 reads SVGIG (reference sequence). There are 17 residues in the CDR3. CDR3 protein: CAGGRGQGASYNSPLHF. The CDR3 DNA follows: TGTGCCGGCGGCCGGGGACAGGGGGCATCCTATAATTCACCCCTCCACTTT.

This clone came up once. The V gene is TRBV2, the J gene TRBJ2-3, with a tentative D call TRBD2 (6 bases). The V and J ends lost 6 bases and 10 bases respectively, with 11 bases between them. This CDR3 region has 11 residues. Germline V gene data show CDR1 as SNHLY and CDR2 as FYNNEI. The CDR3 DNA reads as TGTGCCAGCAGGGAGGGGTTGTCGCAGTATTTT. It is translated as CASREGLSQYF.

In nucleotides, the CDR3 is TGTGCCAGCAGCCAAGATACAGGGGGGCTGGCGAACACTGAAGCTTTCTTT. Protein product: CASSQDTGGLANTEAFF. The chain carries TRBV14 and TRBJ1-1; 8 bases are shared with TRBD1. This CDR3 comprises 17 residues. Trimming at V came to 0 bases and at J to 1 base, leaving 7 bases not matched to a gene. Per germline, CDR1 SGHDN and CDR2 FVKESK.

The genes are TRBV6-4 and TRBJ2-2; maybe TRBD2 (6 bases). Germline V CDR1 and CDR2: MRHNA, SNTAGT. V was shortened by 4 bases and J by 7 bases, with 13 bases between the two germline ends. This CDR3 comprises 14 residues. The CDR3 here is CASSVSGSVGELFF. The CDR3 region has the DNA TGTGCCAGCAGTGTTTCCGGGAGTGTCGGGGAGCTGTTTTTT.